The T cell receptor beta chain described here comes from a study of blood T cell repertoires in COVID-19. Across the study: Donors in the United States, Italy and Spain gave samples during acute or convalescent COVID-19. T cells, B-cell-depleted T cells, or PBMCs provided the cDNA or gDNA that served as material.

V trimming: 4 bases; J trimming: 0 bases; junction bases outside the gene matches: 4. CDR3 size: 16 residues. CDR1 is KGHDR, CDR2 SFDVKD, per germline. In the original analysis: Amplifying reference gene primers gave estimates of nucleated cell counts. Some clones are missing from TCRdb's copy, which holds only in-frame ones; the method was immunoSEQ multiplex PCR. The V and J calls and clone size come from that table; D and trimming were worked out from the DNA. The sample carries 200,000 to 250,000 clones, roughly 86% recorded once. The source is a woman between 45 and 65 years old with active or convalescent COVID-19. The sequencing input was peripheral blood. The chain recombines TRBV24-1 with TRBJ2-7; 11 positions agree with TRBD1. The CDR3 loop is CATSEAGTGGSYEQYF. The CDR3, as DNA: TGTGCCACCAGTGAGGCCGGGACAGGGGGCTCCTACGAGCAGTACTTC.